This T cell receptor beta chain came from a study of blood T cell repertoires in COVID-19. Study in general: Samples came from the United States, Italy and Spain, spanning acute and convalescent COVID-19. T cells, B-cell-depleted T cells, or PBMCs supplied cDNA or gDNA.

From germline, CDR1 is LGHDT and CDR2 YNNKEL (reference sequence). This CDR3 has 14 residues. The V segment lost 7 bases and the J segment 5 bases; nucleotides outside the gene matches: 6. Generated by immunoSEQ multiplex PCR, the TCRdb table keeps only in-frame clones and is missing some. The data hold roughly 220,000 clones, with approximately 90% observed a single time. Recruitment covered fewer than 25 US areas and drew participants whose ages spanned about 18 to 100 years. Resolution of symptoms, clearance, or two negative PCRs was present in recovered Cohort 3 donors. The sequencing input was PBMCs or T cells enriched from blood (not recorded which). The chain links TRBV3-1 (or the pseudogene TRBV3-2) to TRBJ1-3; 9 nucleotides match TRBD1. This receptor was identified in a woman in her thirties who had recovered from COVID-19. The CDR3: CASIPDRGRNTIYF. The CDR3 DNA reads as TGTGCCAGCATCCCAGACAGGGGGAGAAACACCATATATTTT.